This T cell receptor beta chain comes out of a study of cytomegalovirus exposure and HLA in healthy donors (TCRdb year 2017). Looking at the study overall: In an earlier analysis of roughly 500 of the donors, 276 Gb of sequence data and 90 million to 130 million unique TCR beta sequences from 180 million or so T cells were reported. About 280 gigabases of sequencing data and tens of millions of unique TCR sequences made up an early release that covered approximately 700 HLA-typed donors. Among the approximately 400 genotyped donors, around 79% belonged to the genetic ancestry cluster associated with self-reported Caucasian donors. The aim of the study was to test whether cataloging public T cell receptors could identify signatures of past pathogen exposure. Using immunosequencing, the study profiled T cell repertoires from some 670 subjects and related those repertoires to cytomegalovirus serostatus. Along with the roughly 700-subject first cohort, a separate validation cohort of over a hundred different subjects was used. To predict cytomegalovirus infection status, the study combined high-throughput TCR immunosequencing, statistical association of individual TCRs with disease status, and machine learning. A later analysis re-analyzed previously published TCR beta repertoires from 666 donors and added high-resolution HLA genotyping to study TCR occurrence patterns. Rather than using new phenotypic data, the later analysis identified candidate immune exposures from TCR beta sequences and from how often those sequences occurred across donors. An earlier analysis of 587 of the donors applied high-throughput TCR beta sequencing to assess whether each TCR beta V gene segment acted as functional or pseudogenic. Donor age, sex, ethnicity and CMV serostatus were collected together with the repertoire data. Genome-wide SNP genotypes for about 60% of the roughly 670 donors were used in a later genetic analysis, which treated that subset as a discovery cohort. Every discovery cohort repertoire had been produced on one sequencing platform. HLA typing covered class I and class II loci at four-digit resolution. The number of typed donors differed by locus: about 629-630 for A, B, C, DRB1 and DQB1; 500 to 550 for DQA1; some 590 for DPA1; and roughly 490 for DPB1. Because of strong linkage in the cohort, roughly five DR-DQ haplotypes were treated as single units for association and clustering. Across some 400 genotyped donors of the cohort, an average of approximately 240,000 unique TCR beta nucleotide sequences per donor were sequenced, and 15% to 20% of those sequences were non-productive. Results the study describes overall, beyond this receptor: A further reported finding was that TCR beta sequences accurately predicted the HLA-A and HLA-B alleles for most subjects in the first cohort. Roughly uniform sequencing depth across donors was assumed in presence/absence analyses, although this assumption may not hold. In the study, around 150 TCR beta chains were listed as associated with cytomegalovirus. In a later analysis, HLA-associated TCR beta chains showed more clonal expansion and lower generation probabilities than non-associated chains that were equally common. In a later analysis, most CMV-associated TCR beta chains were found to appear HLA-restricted, with HLA associations seemingly driven largely by CMV exposure. A later analysis found that TCR association rates varied across HLA loci, with DRB1 alleles showing the most associated TCRs and HLA-C alleles the fewest. In both the original and validation cohorts, the classifier was reported to diagnose cytomegalovirus status with high specificity and sensitivity. The only immune exposure information available for the cohort was CMV serostatus. According to a later analysis, parvovirus B19, influenza, CMV and Epstein-Barr virus appeared linked to several top co-occurrence clusters. Only TCR beta chains were sequenced in this cohort, and the absence of alpha or paired-chain data limited detectable features. In vitro tests confirmed that a few of the cytomegalovirus-associated TCR beta chains recognize cytomegalovirus antigens. Because the 87-base-pair reads could not distinguish some IMGT-functional V segments, including TRBV6-2 and TRBV6-3, those segments were excluded. An association between a missense DCLRE1C variant and V-gene and J-gene trimming of TCR beta chains was found in a later genetic analysis and replicated in an independent cohort. Most TCR sequences were observed very rarely across donors, whereas some public TCRs were present in many individuals. According to a later genetic analysis, donors in an Asian-associated ancestry cluster had fewer N-insertions in productive TCRs than the approximately 690-donor mean. It was suggested by the authors that the approach could potentially be generalized to other disease states and immunological phenotypes. Because some donors lacked HLA typing at each locus, the association tests relied only on the typed subset. When HLA alleles, especially DR and DQ, strongly co-occurred, attributing TCR associations to individual alleles was difficult. The sequencing pipeline was judged likely to have produced a cluster of highly shared sequence variants as a technical artifact. At a false discovery rate of 0.05, a later analysis linked fewer than 20,000 TCR beta sequences to specific HLA alleles. Linkage disequilibrium might explain the correlated functional status among segregating V segments, but an unknown experimental factor could not be ruled out. Seventeen rarely observed V segments, including chromosome 9 orphons, were excluded from the earlier analysis of almost 600 of the donors because counts were too low. In an earlier analysis of over 550 of the donors, most TCR beta V segments were observed in productive rearrangements about 87% or about 30% of the time, broadly matching IMGT annotations.

Ends trimmed: V by 1 base, J by 7 bases; bases unmatched to a gene: 13. The germline V gene supplies CDR1 LGHNA and CDR2 YSLEER. The CDR3 starts with the cysteine, ends with the valine, and has 17 residues. Only the CDR3 DNA is retained, 51 bases long and in frame from the first base. The protocol used for the library was the immunoSEQ multiplex PCR assay. For the multiplex PCR, a mixture combining 60 forward primers for TCR Vbeta segments and 13 reverse primers for TCR Jbeta segments was used. The CDR3 region of rearranged TCR beta genes was amplified from genomic DNA by a multiplex PCR assay. The Illumina HiSeq System was used to sequence the amplified TCR beta libraries as 87-base-pair reads. The paper's data handling went like this. A later analysis counted about 76 million unique TCR beta chains across the 550 to 800 repertoires, and 10 million to 11 million of these chains were shared by at least two donors. Raw reads were error-corrected and collapsed into unique sequences by a nearest-neighbor algorithm in which closely related sequences were merged to remove PCR and sequencing errors. CDR3 sequences were aligned to IMGT reference sequences to assign V, D and J gene segments. For a sequence to be retained, a match of at least six nucleotides was required to both a V gene segment and a J gene segment. A rearrangement counted as productive if the CDR3 had no stop codons and remained in frame with V and J, and every other rearrangement counted as non-productive. CDR3 was defined according to IMGT convention as the region running from the second conserved V-encoded cysteine to the conserved J-encoded phenylalanine. The earlier analysis of 500 to 600 of the donors excluded sequences that lacked an unambiguous match to a single V gene segment. In an earlier analysis of some 590 of the donors, V segments were called functional above 56.7% productive rearrangements and were called segregating when the between-donor standard deviation exceeded 5%. To diagnose cytomegalovirus status from the catalog of TCR beta chain sequences, a statistical classification framework was built. V and J gene assignment, in a later analysis, came from comparing TCR nucleotide sequences with IMGT/GENE-DB human TR gene sequences. The TCRdist pipeline was used in a later analysis to assign CDR3 sequences and most-parsimonious VDJ recombination scenarios. A later analysis defined each TCR beta chain by its CDR3 amino acid sequence plus V-gene family, and excluded reads lacking a unique V-gene family. As a way to deal with suspected cross-contamination and a sequencing artifact, a later analysis dropped roughly 600 nucleotide sequences that were highly shared and had low generation probability. In a later analysis, a clonal expansion index for each public chain was calculated from normalized within-repertoire ranks of inferred template counts. In a later analysis, generation probabilities were computed with a VDJ recombination model fitted to out-of-frame rearrangements, and the resulting probabilities were checked against IGoR. A later analysis scored TCR-TCR, TCR-HLA and TCR-CMV co-occurrence with hypergeometric tests, applying a repertoire-size bias correction to TCR pairs. In a later analysis, false discovery rates were estimated by permuting HLA or CMV assignments 20 times. A later analysis grouped co-occurring TCRs with DBSCAN, adding TCRdist sequence similarity when clustering within HLA-allele-positive subsets. For co-occurrence clustering, repertoires with fewer than 30,000 or more than 120,000 public chains were excluded, along with four to six repertoires with anomalous nucleotide sharing. Drawn from immuneACCESS, this table holds only the in-frame rearrangements with V and J called that TCRdb kept. Clones are partly lost; checked studies trace under half to an unresolved V gene and leave the rest unexplained. V, J and clone size are taken as reported in that table, and D and trimming were inferred from the DNA itself. This sample's table lists around 140,000 clones. The ten largest clones represent roughly 1.6% of the sample.

The cohort comprised around 700 healthy bone marrow donors. All cohort members were sampled while nominally healthy, although unrecorded immune exposures were likely present. The donor was CMV seronegative and belonged to the group of approximately 320 seronegative cohort members. A peripheral blood sample was collected from each donor, and TCR beta sequencing was performed on peripheral blood mononuclear cells. The Qiagen DNeasy Blood Extraction Kit was used to extract genomic DNA from the blood cell samples. Turning to this clone: This receptor's antigen is unknown.

In this chain, TRBV4-3 is recombined with TRBJ2-7; 10 central nucleotides agree with TRBD2. Sequences were obtained from PBMCs. This clonotype was obtained from a woman in her thirties or forties in good health and CMV-seronegative. The CDR3 sequence is CASSQVCSGGGYWEQYV. The nucleotide sequence is given as TGCGCCAGCAGCCAAGTATGCAGCGGGGGGGGATACTGGGAGCAGTACGTC.